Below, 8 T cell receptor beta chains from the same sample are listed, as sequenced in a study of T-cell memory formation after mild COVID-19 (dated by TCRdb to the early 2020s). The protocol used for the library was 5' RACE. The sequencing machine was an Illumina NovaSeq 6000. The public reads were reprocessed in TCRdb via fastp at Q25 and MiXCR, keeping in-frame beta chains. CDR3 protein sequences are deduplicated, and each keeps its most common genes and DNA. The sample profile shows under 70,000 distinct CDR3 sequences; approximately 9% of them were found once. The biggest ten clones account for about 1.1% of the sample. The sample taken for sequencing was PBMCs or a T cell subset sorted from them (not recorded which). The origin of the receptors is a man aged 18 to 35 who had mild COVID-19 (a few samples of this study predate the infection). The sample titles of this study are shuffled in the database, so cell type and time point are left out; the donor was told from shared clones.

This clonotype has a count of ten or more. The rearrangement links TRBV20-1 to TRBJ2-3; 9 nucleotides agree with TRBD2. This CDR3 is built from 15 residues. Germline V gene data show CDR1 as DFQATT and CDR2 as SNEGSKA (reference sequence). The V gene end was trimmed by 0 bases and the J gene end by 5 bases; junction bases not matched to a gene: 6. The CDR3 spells CSARERTSAGDTQYF. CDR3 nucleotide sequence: TGCAGTGCTAGAGAAAGGACTAGCGCGGGAGATACGCAGTATTTT.

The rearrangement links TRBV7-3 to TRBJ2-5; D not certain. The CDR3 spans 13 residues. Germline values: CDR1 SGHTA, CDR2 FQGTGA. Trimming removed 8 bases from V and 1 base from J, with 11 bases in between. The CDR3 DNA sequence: TGTGCCAGCTCGCGGCAGGTCCAAGAGACCCAGTACTTC. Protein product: CASSRQVQETQYF.

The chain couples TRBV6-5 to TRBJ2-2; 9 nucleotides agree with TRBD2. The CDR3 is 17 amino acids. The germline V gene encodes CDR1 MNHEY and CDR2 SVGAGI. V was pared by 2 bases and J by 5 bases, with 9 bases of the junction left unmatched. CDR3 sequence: CASSYGGGGARTGELFF. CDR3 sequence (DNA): TGTGCCAGCAGTTACGGAGGCGGGGGGGCTCGAACCGGGGAGCTGTTTTTT.

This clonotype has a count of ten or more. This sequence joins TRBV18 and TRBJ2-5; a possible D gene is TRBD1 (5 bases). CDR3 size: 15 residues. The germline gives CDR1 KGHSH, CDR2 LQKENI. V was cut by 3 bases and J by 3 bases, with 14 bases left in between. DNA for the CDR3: TGTGCCAGCTCACCCCTCCTGACAGCCGAAGAGACCCAGTACTTC. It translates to CASSPLLTAEETQYF. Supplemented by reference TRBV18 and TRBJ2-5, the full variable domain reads NAGVMQNPRHLVRRRGQEARLRCSPMKGHSHVYWYRQLPEEGLKFMVYLQKENIIDESGMPKERFSAEFPKEGPSILRIQQVVRGDSAAYFCASSPLLTAEETQYFGPGTRLLVL.

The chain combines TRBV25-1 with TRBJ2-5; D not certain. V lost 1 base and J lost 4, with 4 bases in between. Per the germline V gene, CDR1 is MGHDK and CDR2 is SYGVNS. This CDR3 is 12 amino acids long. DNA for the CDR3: TGTGCCAGCAGTGAATTAGGAGAGACCCAGTACTTC. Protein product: CASSELGETQYF.

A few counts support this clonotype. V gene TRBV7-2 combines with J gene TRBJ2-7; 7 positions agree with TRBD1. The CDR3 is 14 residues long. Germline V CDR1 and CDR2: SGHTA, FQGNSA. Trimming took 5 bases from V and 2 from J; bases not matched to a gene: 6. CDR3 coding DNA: TGTGCCAGCAGCACCAGTGGGACAGCCTACGAGCAGTACTTC. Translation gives CASSTSGTAYEQYF.

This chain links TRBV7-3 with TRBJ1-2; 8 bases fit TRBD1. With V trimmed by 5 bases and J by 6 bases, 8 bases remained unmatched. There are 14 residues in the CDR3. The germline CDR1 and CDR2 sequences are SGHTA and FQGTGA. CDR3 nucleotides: TGTGCCAGCAGCCCTCAGACAGGGGAAGATGGCTACACCTTC. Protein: CASSPQTGEDGYTF.

CDR3 nucleotide sequence: TGTGCCAGCAGCGGGGGGGGAGTCAACTATGGCTACACCTTC. Translating gives CASSGGGVNYGYTF. V usage is TRBV7-2 and J usage is TRBJ1-2; weak D call: TRBD1 (5 bases). CDR1 is SGHTA and CDR2 is FQGNSA in the germline V gene. CDR3 length: 14 amino acids. V lost 5 bases, J lost 2 bases, and 12 bases lay in between.